Each of the 28 T cell receptor beta chains below was sequenced from the same sample in a study of blood T cell repertoires in COVID-19. The assay was immunoSEQ multiplex PCR, and TCRdb's table has in-frame clones only and misses some. The sample holds about 230,000 clones, 80% to 90% seen once. What was sequenced was peripheral blood. The receptors were sampled from a man between 45 and 60 years old with COVID-19, enrolled during active disease.

V gene TRBV25-1 combines with J gene TRBJ1-2, with 7 bases fitting TRBD1. Germline V gives CDR1 MGHDK, CDR2 SYGVNS. This CDR3 region has 17 residues. The J segment lost 3 bases and the V segment lost 4 bases, leaving 14 bases of the junction unmatched. For the CDR3, the DNA is TGTGCCAGCAGTGGGAAGATACAGGGGCGACTTTACTATGGCTACACCTTC. Encoded protein: CASSGKIQGRLYYGYTF.

This chain connects TRBV18 to TRBJ1-1, with D perhaps matching TRBD1 (5 bases). This CDR3 is 13 amino acids long. From germline, CDR1 is KGHSH and CDR2 LQKENI. V was cut by 4 bases and J by 1 base, with 7 bases left in between. The CDR3 here is CASSLQGNTEAFF. The CDR3 nucleotides are TGTGCCAGCTCACTTCAGGGGAACACTGAAGCTTTCTTT.

This clone was observed a few times. The chain links TRBV7-9 to TRBJ2-7; 7 bases match TRBD1. The ends lost 5 bases at V and 2 bases at J; junction bases unmatched: 6. This CDR3 region has 14 residues. Germline CDR1 and CDR2: SEHNR and FQNEAQ (reference sequence). The CDR3 loop reads CASSPQTGTYEQYF. The CDR3 DNA follows: TGTGCCAGCAGCCCGCAGACAGGGACCTACGAGCAGTACTTC.

The rearrangement joins TRBV5-1 to TRBJ2-1; 7 nucleotides match TRBD1. This CDR3 spans 13 amino acids. V shed 5 bases and J 5 bases; nucleotides not matched to a gene: 4. Germline V lookup: CDR1 SGHRS, CDR2 YFSETQ. Here the CDR3 reads CASRAGTDNEQFF. The CDR3 DNA follows: TGCGCCAGCAGGGCCGGGACAGACAATGAGCAGTTCTTC.

The chain couples TRBV10-3 to TRBJ2-3; D is possibly TRBD2 (7 bases). Trimming stripped 3 bases from V and 4 bases from J, with 14 bases between. This CDR3 comprises 15 residues. Germline V CDR1 and CDR2: ENHRY, SYGVKD. CDR3 amino acids: CAISEGGGVSDTQYF. CDR3 coding DNA: TGTGCCATCAGTGAAGGGGGGGGCGTGTCAGATACGCAGTATTTT.

This chain uses TRBV9 with TRBJ2-1; TRBD2 matches 10 bases. V dropped 0 bases and J dropped 9; count of bases not matched to a gene: 9. There are 16 residues in the CDR3. CDR1 and CDR2 (germline): SGDLS, YYNGEE. The CDR3 nucleotides read TGTGCCAGCAGCGTAGATCCTAGCGGGGGTGTAGGTGAGCAGTTCTTC. Translation: CASSVDPSGGVGEQFF.

V is TRBV5-1 and J is TRBJ2-2; 11 bases align to TRBD2. CDR3 size: 15 residues. The ends lost 3 bases at V and 3 bases at J; junction bases unmatched: 1. Germline CDR1 and CDR2: SGHRS and YFSETQ. CDR3 sequence reads: CASSWGLADTGELFF. CDR3 nucleotides: TGCGCCAGCAGCTGGGGACTAGCGGACACCGGGGAGCTGTTTTTT.

V usage is TRBV2 and J usage is TRBJ2-3; 11 bases line up with TRBD2. The V segment lost 6 bases and the J segment 6 bases; nucleotides outside the gene matches: 8. The CDR3 spans 15 residues. Germline lookup yields CDR1 SNHLY and CDR2 FYNNEI. CDR3 nucleotides: TGTGCCAGCAGAGCCTCTAGCGGGGGGCAGGATACGCAGTATTTT. It specifies CASRASSGGQDTQYF.

The chain carries TRBV11-2 and TRBJ2-1; TRBD2 matches 11 bases. Germline V lookup: CDR1 SGHAT, CDR2 FQNNGV. The J segment lost 3 bases and the V segment lost 5 bases, leaving 6 bases of the junction unmatched. CDR3 length: 16 amino acids. The CDR3 DNA reads as TGTGCCAGCAGCCCGGGGACTAGCGGATACTACAATGAGCAGTTCTTC. It translates to CASSPGTSGYYNEQFF.

The genes are TRBV28 and TRBJ1-1; TRBD1 matches 7 bases. The germline CDR1 and CDR2 sequences are MDHEN and SYDVKM. The V gene end was trimmed by 3 bases and the J gene end by 4 bases; junction bases not matched to a gene: 5. The CDR3 loop spans 14 amino acids. CDR3: CASSLPTGVTEAFF. The CDR3 DNA reads as TGTGCCAGCAGTTTGCCCACAGGGGTCACTGAAGCTTTCTTT. The whole variable domain, filled in from reference TRBV28 and TRBJ1-1, reads DVKVTQSSRYLVKRTGEKVFLECVQDMDHENMFWYRQDPGLGLRLIYFSYDVKMKEKGDIPEGYSVSREKKERFSLILESASTNQTSMYLCASSLPTGVTEAFFGQGTRLTVV.

The gene calls are TRBV27 and TRBJ2-1; the match to TRBD2 covers 9 bases. This CDR3 has 18 residues. The junction had 14 bases not matched to a gene; V was cut back by 2 bases and J by 6 bases. Germline-derived CDR1 and CDR2 are MNHEY and SMNVEV (reference sequence). This CDR3 reads CASSLNSVRGGGANEQFF. The CDR3 nucleotides are TGTGCCAGCAGTTTAAATTCTGTTCGTGGCGGGGGGGCCAATGAGCAGTTCTTC.

The genes are TRBV27 and TRBJ2-3, with 11 nucleotides matching TRBD2. This CDR3 is built from 14 residues. V shed 6 bases, J shed 5 bases, and the junction held 4 bases outside the gene matches. The germline V gene encodes CDR1 MNHEY and CDR2 SMNVEV (reference sequence). The CDR3 protein is CASSTSGRVDTQYF. DNA of the CDR3: TGTGCCAGCAGCACTAGCGGGAGAGTAGATACGCAGTATTTT.

This chain uses TRBV2 with TRBJ2-1; 9 nucleotides match TRBD1. The germline V gene has CDR1 SNHLY and CDR2 FYNNEI. After removal of 5 bases from V and 5 bases from J, the junction contained 7 bases not matched to a gene. The CDR3 loop spans 15 amino acids. In nucleotides, the CDR3 is TGTGCCAGCAGTCACCGGGACAGGGAAAACAATGAGCAGTTCTTC. This sequence encodes CASSHRDRENNEQFF.

This chain links TRBV18 with TRBJ1-1; a weak D match, TRBD1 (6 bases). Germline CDR1 and CDR2: KGHSH and LQKENI. The CDR3 sequence is 16 residues long. With 5 bases removed from V and 0 bases from J, the gap between germline ends came to 16 bases. The CDR3 is CASSRETGHLNTEAFF. CDR3 coding DNA: TGTGCCAGCTCAAGAGAAACGGGACACCTGAACACTGAAGCTTTCTTT.

The chain carries TRBV4-1 and TRBJ2-1; 14 bases line up with TRBD2. Germline V CDR1 and CDR2: MGHRA, YSYEKL. J lost 8 bases, V lost 5 bases, and 11 bases had no gene match. This CDR3 is 17 amino acids long. In DNA, the CDR3 is TGCGCCAGCAGCGACCCTCGGACTAGCGGGAGGAGGCATGAGCAGTTCTTC. Its translation: CASSDPRTSGRRHEQFF.

V usage is TRBV18 and J usage is TRBJ2-5, with TRBD2 matching 10 bases. Germline V gene lookup returns CDR1 KGHSH and CDR2 LQKENI. This CDR3 spans 16 amino acids. The V and J ends lost 4 bases and 5 bases, in that order; junction bases with no gene match: 10. CDR3 region: CASSLSLTSGRETQYF. In DNA, the CDR3 is TGTGCCAGCTCACTTTCCCTGACTAGCGGGCGTGAGACCCAGTACTTC.

The chain is built from TRBV20-1 and TRBJ2-1, with 11 bases matching TRBD2. The germline CDR1 and CDR2 sequences are DFQATT and SNEGSKA (reference sequence). J lost 7 bases, V lost 3 bases, and 11 bases had no gene match. The CDR3 covers 16 residues. The CDR3 spells CSASFPSGGMGNEQFF. DNA for the CDR3: TGCAGTGCTAGTTTCCCTAGCGGGGGGATGGGGAATGAGCAGTTCTTC.

This chain links TRBV27 with TRBJ1-5, with TRBD1 matching 7 bases. J lost 7 bases, V lost 4 bases, and 4 bases had no gene match. From germline, CDR1 is MNHEY and CDR2 SMNVEV (reference sequence). The CDR3 contains 13 residues. CDR3: CASSWEQGQPQHF. CDR3 sequence (DNA): TGTGCCAGCAGTTGGGAACAGGGGCAGCCCCAGCATTTT.

The chain uses TRBV3-1 (or the pseudogene TRBV3-2) and TRBJ2-1; no firm D call. The CDR3 is 15 amino acids. CDR1 and CDR2 (germline): LGHDT, YNNKEL (reference sequence). Trimming removed 4 bases at V and 6 bases at J, with 16 bases between. CDR3 bases: TGTGCCAGCAGCCCGGGTTGGCAGACGGGCAATGAGCAGTTCTTC. The encoded protein is CASSPGWQTGNEQFF.

The chain has TRBV6-2 or TRBV6-3 and TRBJ2-3; 10 bases align to TRBD2. Germline V lookup: CDR1 MNHEY, CDR2 SVGEGT. The CDR3 consists of 15 residues. V dropped 2 bases and J dropped 4; count of bases not matched to a gene: 3. CDR3 nucleotide sequence: TGTGCCAGCAGTTACGGAGCGGGGGGGGCAGATACGCAGTATTTT. Translating it yields CASSYGAGGADTQYF.

V is TRBV11-1 and J is TRBJ2-7; D possibly corresponds to TRBD1 (6 bases). This CDR3 contains 16 residues. The germline CDR1 and CDR2 sequences are SGHAT and FQDESV (reference sequence). Trimming left V 3 bases short and J 2 bases short, with 17 bases between. The CDR3 loop reads CASSLNPRGGPYEQYF. The CDR3 nucleotides are TGTGCCAGCAGCTTGAATCCCAGGGGTGGGCCCTACGAGCAGTACTTC.

V and J are TRBV7-9 and TRBJ1-5, with 7 bases matching TRBD1. Unmatched junction bases numbered 7, after V lost 5 bases and J lost 0 bases. This CDR3 is built from 16 residues. Germline V lookup: CDR1 SEHNR, CDR2 FQNEAQ (reference sequence). CDR3 sequence: CASSPETGNSNQPQHF. CDR3 DNA sequence: TGTGCCAGCAGCCCTGAGACAGGGAATAGCAATCAGCCCCAGCATTTT.

The rearrangement uses TRBV5-4 and TRBJ2-5; weak D call: TRBD2 (5 bases). The CDR3 contains 15 residues. V gave up 0 bases and J gave up 4 bases, with 13 bases separating them. Germline loops: CDR1 SGHNT, CDR2 YYREEE (reference sequence). The CDR3 region has the DNA TGTGCCAGCAGCTTGGCCCAGGAAGGGAGAGAGACCCAGTACTTC. Protein product: CASSLAQEGRETQYF.

The J gene is TRBJ2-2, the V gene TRBV9; 9 bases agree with TRBD1. Looked up from germline, CDR1 is SGDLS and CDR2 is YYNGEE. The V gene end was trimmed by 0 bases and the J gene end by 0 bases; junction bases not matched to a gene: 3. The CDR3 loop spans 17 amino acids. CDR3 region: CASSVAGQGSNTGELFF. The CDR3 nucleotides read TGTGCCAGCAGCGTAGCGGGACAGGGATCGAACACCGGGGAGCTGTTTTTT.

This clone has a handful of counts. The chain is built from TRBV27 and TRBJ1-2, with 7 bases matching TRBD1. The CDR3 totals 15 residues. Germline V CDR1 and CDR2: MNHEY, SMNVEV (reference sequence). With V trimmed by 5 bases and J by 2 bases, 8 bases remained unmatched. The CDR3 sequence is CASSPRQGNNYGYTF. The CDR3 DNA reads as TGTGCCAGCAGTCCCCGACAGGGAAACAACTATGGCTACACCTTC.

The chain uses TRBV7-2 and TRBJ1-1; possible D gene TRBD1, 6 bases. The CDR3 contains 14 residues. V gave up 4 bases and J gave up 4 bases, with 13 bases separating them. Looked up from germline, CDR1 is SGHTA and CDR2 is FQGNSA. CDR3 in DNA: TGTGCCAGCAGCTCGGGGGGGGCAGGCACTGAAGCTTTCTTT. Amino acid sequence: CASSSGGAGTEAFF.

The rearrangement uses TRBV27 and TRBJ1-5, with a possible D match to TRBD1 (5 bases). CDR1 is MNHEY, CDR2 SMNVEV, per germline (reference sequence). V was shortened by 5 bases and J by 4 bases, with 12 bases between the two germline ends. This CDR3 is 14 amino acids long. The DNA for the CDR3 is TGTGCCAGCAGTCCCACCAGGGATAATCAGCCCCAGCATTTT. It codes for CASSPTRDNQPQHF.

This rearrangement joins TRBV24-1 to TRBJ2-7; D not resolved. Trimming cost V 2 bases and J 1 base, with 8 bases left between them. There are 14 residues in the CDR3. In germline, CDR1 is KGHDR, CDR2 SFDVKD. The CDR3 coding sequence is TGTGCCACCAGTGATTGTAGAGGATCCTACGAGCAGTACTTC. Its translation: CATSDCRGSYEQYF.